The 3 T cell receptor beta chains presented below share a single source sample, sequenced in a study of cytomegalovirus exposure and HLA in healthy donors. The study ran its PCR with 60 Vbeta and 13 Jbeta primers. The table came from immunoSEQ multiplex PCR; TCRdb's copy has only in-frame clones and leaves some out. The sample shows roughly 92,000 clones, approximately 80% of them seen only once. Sequencing input: PBMCs. These receptors all come from a woman between 70 and 85 years old in good health and CMV-seropositive.

The chain has TRBV5-4 and TRBJ2-5; 9 bases align to TRBD2. The CDR3 is 16 residues long. Trimming cost V 4 bases and J 11 bases; bases outside gene matches: 18. Looked up from germline, CDR1 is SGHNT and CDR2 is YYREEE (reference sequence). The CDR3 DNA follows: TGTGCCAGCAGCGTCGGGACTAGCCGCACATTGGTAGAGCAGTACTTC. Translation gives CASSVGTSRTLVEQYF. Full variable domain (outside the CDR3, taken from reference TRBV5-4 and TRBJ2-5): ETGVTQSPTHLIKTRGQQVTLRCSSQSGHNTVSWYQQALGQGPQFIFQYYREEENGRGNFPPRFSGLQFPNYSSELNVNALELDDSALYLCASSVGTSRTLVEQYFGPGTRLLVL.

This chain links TRBV30 with TRBJ1-5; D not certain. Germline loops: CDR1 GTSNPN, CDR2 SVGIG (reference sequence). This CDR3 comprises 14 residues. V was trimmed by 0 bases and J by 6 bases, leaving 12 bases between them. The CDR3 bases are TGTGCCTGGAGTGTTGGGCTGTCTGGTCAGCCCCAGCATTTT. This gives the protein CAWSVGLSGQPQHF.

J is TRBJ2-3 and V is TRBV15; D gene uncertain. CDR3 length equals 15 residues. In germline, CDR1 is LNHNV, CDR2 YYDKDF (reference sequence). V was pared by 1 base and J by 2 bases, with 10 bases between. CDR3 sequence reads: CATSRGPLATDTQYF. In DNA, the CDR3 is TGTGCCACCAGCAGAGGCCCCCTGGCCACAGATACGCAGTATTTT.